What follows are 17 T cell receptor beta chains derived from one specimen sequenced in a study of cytomegalovirus exposure and HLA in healthy donors. The PCR contained 60 Vbeta and 13 Jbeta primers. Sequencing used immunoSEQ multiplex PCR; TCRdb keeps in-frame clones, though not all of them. The sample has fewer than 150,000 clones, about four fifths seen once. Sequencing was carried out using PBMCs. The receptor source for this set is a man aged 30 to 39 in good health and CMV-seronegative.

This chain links TRBV28 with TRBJ1-1; the D is unclear. Looked up from germline, CDR1 is MDHEN and CDR2 is SYDVKM. V shed 1 base and J shed 1 base, with 7 bases lying between them. This CDR3 has 14 residues. CDR3 region: CASSLSRWNTEAFF. In nucleotides, the CDR3 is TGTGCCAGCAGTTTATCACGGTGGAACACTGAAGCTTTCTTT.

This clone was picked up a small number of times. The rearrangement uses TRBV5-8 and TRBJ1-5; D is unclear. Germline CDR1 is SGHTS and CDR2 is YDEGEE. With 4 bases removed from V and 5 bases from J, the gap between germline ends came to 7 bases. The CDR3 runs 12 residues. CDR3 bases: TGTGCCAGCAGCCCAGAATATCAGCCCCAGCATTTT. It encodes CASSPEYQPQHF. The full variable domain, its missing parts supplied by reference TRBV5-8 and TRBJ1-5, is EAGVTQSPTHLIKTRGQQATLRCSPISGHTSVYWYQQALGLGLQFLLWYDEGEERNRGNFPPRFSGRQFPNYSSELNVNALELEDSALYLCASSPEYQPQHFGDGTRLSIL.

The CDR3 loop is CASSQVRGPNEKLFF. The CDR3 nucleotides read TGCGCCAGCAGCCAAGTAAGGGGTCCTAATGAAAAACTGTTTTTT. The rearrangement uses TRBV4-1 and TRBJ1-4; possible D gene TRBD1, 5 bases. CDR3 length equals 15 residues. Germline CDR1 reads MGHRA; CDR2 reads YSYEKL. V lost 1 base and J 3 bases, leaving 9 bases between the germline ends.

The chain links TRBV18 to TRBJ1-4, with no clear D. The V gene's germline CDR1 is KGHSH and CDR2 LQKENI. V was shortened by 3 bases and J by 7 bases, with 6 bases between the two germline ends. The CDR3 is 12 amino acids. The CDR3 reads CASSPPLEKLFF. The CDR3 DNA sequence: TGTGCCAGCTCACCTCCCCTTGAAAAACTGTTTTTT.

The chain is built from TRBV6-1 and TRBJ1-1; no reliable D call. Trimming left V 1 base short and J 3 bases short, with 9 bases between. Germline CDR1 MNHNS, CDR2 SASEGT. The CDR3 consists of 14 residues. The CDR3 protein is CASSEVYRYTEAFF. The CDR3, as DNA: TGTGCCAGCAGTGAAGTTTACAGATACACTGAAGCTTTCTTT.

This chain links TRBV11-3 with TRBJ2-1; 9 bases are shared with TRBD2. J lost 6 bases, V lost 3 bases, and 6 bases had no gene match. The germline gives CDR1 SGHNT, CDR2 YENEEA. This CDR3 has 15 amino acids. The CDR3 DNA follows: TGTGCCAGCAGCTTCACTAGCGGGTCTACCAATGAGCAGTTCTTC. Amino acids: CASSFTSGSTNEQFF.

The V call is TRBV6-1, the J call TRBJ1-5; 8 positions agree with TRBD1. The CDR3 length is 14 residues. V was clipped by 4 bases and J by 7 bases; unmatched bases: 6. CDR1 is MNHNS and CDR2 is SASEGT in the germline V gene. As DNA, the CDR3 is TGTGCCAGCAGTGGGGACAGGACGTACCAGCCCCAGCATTTT. It specifies CASSGDRTYQPQHF.

The chain employs TRBV4-1 and TRBJ2-2; TRBD1 might be the D (5 bases). V gave up 1 base and J gave up 2 bases, with 14 bases separating them. Germline CDR1 is MGHRA and CDR2 is YSYEKL. The CDR3 sequence is 17 residues long. The CDR3 DNA is TGCGCCAGCAGCCAAGGCCCCAGGGCCTATAACACCGGGGAGCTGTTTTTT. Its translation: CASSQGPRAYNTGELFF.

The chain couples TRBV5-6 to TRBJ1-2; D unclear. The germline gives CDR1 SGHDT, CDR2 YYEEEE. The CDR3 runs 14 residues. V shed 4 bases and J shed 1 base, with 11 bases lying between them. As DNA, the CDR3 is TGTGCCAGCAGCCTAAACCAAGTTAACTATGGCTACACCTTC. Its translation: CASSLNQVNYGYTF.

CDR3 bases: TGTGCCACCCGCAGGGCGAATCAGCCCCAGCATTTT. Translation: CATRRANQPQHF. The chain joins TRBV19 to TRBJ1-5, with D possibly matching TRBD1 (5 bases). V was trimmed by 10 bases and J by 4 bases, leaving 11 bases between them. Germline V gives CDR1 LNHDA, CDR2 SQIVND (reference sequence). The CDR3 has 12 residues.

J is TRBJ1-2 and V is TRBV7-9; TRBD1 matches at 9 bases. Losses at the gene ends were 10 bases for V and 4 bases for J; bases not matched to a gene: 19. This CDR3 is 17 amino acids long. CDR1 SEHNR and CDR2 FQNEAQ come from the germline V gene (reference sequence). CDR3 residues: CATMAGGQGKVVYGYTF. CDR3 DNA: TGTGCCACCATGGCCGGCGGACAGGGGAAAGTGGTCTATGGCTACACCTTC. The full variable domain, its missing parts supplied by reference TRBV7-9 and TRBJ1-2, is DTGVSQNPRHKITKRGQNVTFRCDPISEHNRLYWYRQTLGQGPEFLTYFQNEAQLEKSRLLSDRFSAERPKGSFSTLEIQRTEQGDSAMYLCATMAGGQGKVVYGYTFGSGTRLTVV.

V is TRBV5-4 and J is TRBJ2-4; 7 positions agree with TRBD2. V dropped 4 bases and J dropped 7; count of bases not matched to a gene: 5. In germline, CDR1 is SGHNT, CDR2 YYREEE (reference sequence). CDR3 length: 13 residues. CDR3 sequence (DNA): TGTGCCAGCAGCCCTGGACTAGGCAACATTCAGTACTTC. Amino acids: CASSPGLGNIQYF. Full variable domain (rest looked up from reference TRBV5-4 and TRBJ2-4): ETGVTQSPTHLIKTRGQQVTLRCSSQSGHNTVSWYQQALGQGPQFIFQYYREEENGRGNFPPRFSGLQFPNYSSELNVNALELDDSALYLCASSPGLGNIQYFGAGTRLSVL.

J is TRBJ1-5 and V is TRBV28; possibly TRBD1 for D (6 bases). The CDR3 runs to 16 residues. Germline CDR1 MDHEN, CDR2 SYDVKM. Between the trimmed V and J ends, which lost 4 bases and 1 base, there was a span of 14 bases. The CDR3 here is CASSSEGEGSNQPQHF. The CDR3 nucleotides are TGTGCCAGCAGTTCCGAGGGGGAAGGAAGCAATCAGCCCCAGCATTTT. The full variable domain, in which reference TRBV28 and TRBJ1-5 provide the parts outside the CDR3, is DVKVTQSSRYLVKRTGEKVFLECVQDMDHENMFWYRQDPGLGLRLIYFSYDVKMKEKGDIPEGYSVSREKKERFSLILESASTNQTSMYLCASSSEGEGSNQPQHFGDGTRLSIL.

CDR3 bases: TGCAGCGCTAAAGGGTTGACTAGCGGGAGTACTGGTTCCTACAATGAGCAGTTCTTC. It encodes CSAKGLTSGSTGSYNEQFF. The rearrangement links TRBV29-1 to TRBJ2-1, with TRBD2 matching 12 bases. This CDR3 is 19 amino acids long. Germline CDR1 and CDR2: SQVTM and ANQGSEA. The trim removed 7 bases at V and 1 base at J, leaving 17 bases unmatched.

The chain couples TRBV11-3 to TRBJ2-7; 11 positions agree with TRBD2. This CDR3 contains 14 residues. Trimming cost V 5 bases and J 3 bases; bases outside gene matches: 3. The germline CDR1 and CDR2 sequences are SGHNT and YENEEA. This CDR3 is CASSRSGRGYEQYF. The CDR3 DNA reads TGTGCCAGCAGCCGTAGCGGGAGGGGCTACGAGCAGTACTTC.

The chain joins TRBV19 to TRBJ2-3; perhaps TRBD1 as D (5 bases). V was clipped by 4 bases and J by 5 bases, with 10 bases between them. This CDR3 has 13 residues. CDR1 is LNHDA and CDR2 is SQIVND in the germline V gene (reference sequence). CDR3 DNA sequence: TGTGCCAGTAGTACATACAGGAAAGATACGCAGTATTTT. This encodes CASSTYRKDTQYF.

This sequence joins TRBV5-1 and TRBJ2-7; D gene ambiguous. Trimming stripped 6 bases from V and 1 base from J, with 11 bases between. The germline gives CDR1 SGHRS, CDR2 YFSETQ. The CDR3 runs to 13 residues. For the CDR3, the DNA is TGCGCCAGCAAGGTGGTGGAGTCCTACGAGCAGTACTTC. Translation gives CASKVVESYEQYF.